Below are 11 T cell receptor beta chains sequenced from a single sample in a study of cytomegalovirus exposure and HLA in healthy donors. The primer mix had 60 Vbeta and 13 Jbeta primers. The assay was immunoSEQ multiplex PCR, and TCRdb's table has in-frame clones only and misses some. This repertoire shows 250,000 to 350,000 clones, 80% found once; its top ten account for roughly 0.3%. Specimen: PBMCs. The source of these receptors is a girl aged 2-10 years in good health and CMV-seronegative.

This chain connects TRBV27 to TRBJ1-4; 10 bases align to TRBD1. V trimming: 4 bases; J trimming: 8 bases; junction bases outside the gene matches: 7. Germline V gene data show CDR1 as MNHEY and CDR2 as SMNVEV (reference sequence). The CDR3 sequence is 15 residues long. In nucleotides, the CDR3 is TGTGCCAGCAGTTCCGGACAGGGGGTTTGGGAAAAACTGTTTTTT. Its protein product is CASSSGQGVWEKLFF.

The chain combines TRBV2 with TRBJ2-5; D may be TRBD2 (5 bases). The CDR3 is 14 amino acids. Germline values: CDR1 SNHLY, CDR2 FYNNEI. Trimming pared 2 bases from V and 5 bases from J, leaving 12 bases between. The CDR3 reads CASSEYGMWETQYF. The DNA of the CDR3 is TGTGCCAGCAGTGAATACGGGATGTGGGAGACCCAGTACTTC. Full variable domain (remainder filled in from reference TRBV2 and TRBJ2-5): EPEVTQTPSHQVTQMGQEVILRCVPISNHLYFYWYRQILGQKVEFLVSFYNNEISEKSEIFDDQFSVERPDGSNFTLKIRSTKLEDSAMYFCASSEYGMWETQYFGPGTRLLVL.

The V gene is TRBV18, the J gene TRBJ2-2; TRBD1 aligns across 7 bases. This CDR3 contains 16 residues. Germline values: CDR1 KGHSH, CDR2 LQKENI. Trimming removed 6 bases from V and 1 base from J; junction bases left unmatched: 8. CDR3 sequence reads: CASSPRTGENTGELFF. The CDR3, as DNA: TGTGCCAGCTCCCCGAGGACAGGCGAGAACACCGGGGAGCTGTTTTTT.

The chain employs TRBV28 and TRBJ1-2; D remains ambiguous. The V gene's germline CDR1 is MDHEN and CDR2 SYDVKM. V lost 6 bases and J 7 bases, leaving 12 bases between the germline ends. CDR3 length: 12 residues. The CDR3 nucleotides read TGTGCCAGCAGCGAGGGTCCTCTTGGCTACACCTTC. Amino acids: CASSEGPLGYTF.

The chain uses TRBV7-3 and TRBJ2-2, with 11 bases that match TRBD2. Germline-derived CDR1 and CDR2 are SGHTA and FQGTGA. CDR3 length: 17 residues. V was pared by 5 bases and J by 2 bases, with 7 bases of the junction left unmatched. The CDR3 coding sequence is TGTGCCAGCAGCCAATTAGCGGGGGGGCCTAACACCGGGGAGCTGTTTTTT. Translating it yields CASSQLAGGPNTGELFF.

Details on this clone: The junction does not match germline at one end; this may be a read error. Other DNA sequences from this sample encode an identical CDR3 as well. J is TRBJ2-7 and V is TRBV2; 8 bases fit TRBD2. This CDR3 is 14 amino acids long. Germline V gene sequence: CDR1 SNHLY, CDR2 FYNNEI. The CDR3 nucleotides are TGTGCCAGCAGGACGGGACTAGGGTCCTACGAGCAGTATTTC. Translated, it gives CASRTGLGSYEQYF.

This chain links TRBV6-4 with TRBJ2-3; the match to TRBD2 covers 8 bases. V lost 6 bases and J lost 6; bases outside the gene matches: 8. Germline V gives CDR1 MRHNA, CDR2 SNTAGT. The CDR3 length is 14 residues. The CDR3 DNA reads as TGTGCCAGCAGAGCCGGGACTAGTTCGGATACGCAGTATTTT. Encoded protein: CASRAGTSSDTQYF.

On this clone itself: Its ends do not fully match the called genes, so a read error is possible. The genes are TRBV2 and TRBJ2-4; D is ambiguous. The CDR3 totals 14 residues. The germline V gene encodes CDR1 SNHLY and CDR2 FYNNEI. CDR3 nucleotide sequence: TGTGCTAGCAATTTCCGGGTAGCCAAAAACATTCAGTACTTC. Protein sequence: CASNFRVAKNIQYF.

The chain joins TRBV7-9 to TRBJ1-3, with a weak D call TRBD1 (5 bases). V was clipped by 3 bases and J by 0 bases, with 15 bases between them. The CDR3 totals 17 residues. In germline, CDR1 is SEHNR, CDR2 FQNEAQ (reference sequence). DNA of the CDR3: TGTGCCAGCAGCTTTTATGGGGCCAGGGACTCTGGAAACACCATATATTTT. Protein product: CASSFYGARDSGNTIYF. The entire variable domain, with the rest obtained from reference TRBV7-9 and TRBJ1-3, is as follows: DTGVSQNPRHKITKRGQNVTFRCDPISEHNRLYWYRQTLGQGPEFLTYFQNEAQLEKSRLLSDRFSAERPKGSFSTLEIQRTEQGDSAMYLCASSFYGARDSGNTIYFGEGSWLTVV.

The chain's CDR3 is CASSFNSVYEQYF. As DNA, the CDR3 is TGTGCCAGCAGTTTTAACAGTGTTTACGAGCAGTACTTC. The chain carries TRBV27 and TRBJ2-7; D not resolved. Germline V gene lookup returns CDR1 MNHEY and CDR2 SMNVEV (reference sequence). The CDR3 is 13 amino acids. V lost 3 bases, J lost 4 bases, and 10 bases lay in between.

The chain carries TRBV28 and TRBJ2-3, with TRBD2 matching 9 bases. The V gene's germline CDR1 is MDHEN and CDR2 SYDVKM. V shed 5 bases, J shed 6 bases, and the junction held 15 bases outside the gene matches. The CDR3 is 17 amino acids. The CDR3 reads CASSTLRYGTSNDTQYF. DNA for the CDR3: TGTGCCAGCAGTACTCTAAGATACGGGACTAGCAACGATACGCAGTATTTT.